A selection of T cell receptor beta chains follows, all from one sample in a study of tumor and adjacent non-tumor tissue in lung cancer. Each CDR3 protein gets one entry after TCRdb re-called the multiplex PCR reads with MiXCR. The table shows approximately 71,000 distinct CDR3 sequences, with around 60% occurring only once. Sequenced: lung tumor tissue. These receptors all stem from a man aged 45-65 years with non-small cell lung cancer. The CDR3 runs from the conserved cysteine through the conserved F or W. The D gene is left open where the match is weak. The size of a clone is reported for some rows only, either as once, few or many, or as a class for expanded clones.

D: .
J: TRBJ2-7
size: many
V: TRBV28
CDR3: CASSGGASSSYEQYF
DNA: TGTGCCAGCAGCGGAGGGGCCAGCAGCTCCTACGAGCAGTACTTC

D: TRBD2
J: TRBJ2-7
size: many
V: TRBV2
CDR3: CASSKTSGRREQYF
DNA: TGTGCCAGCAGTAAAACTAGCGGGAGGCGCGAGCAGTACTTC

D: .
J: TRBJ1-1
size: .
V: TRBV11-2
CDR3: CAGSLFGPEAFF
DNA: TGTGCCGGCAGCCTCTTTGGTCCTGAAGCTTTCTTT

D: .
J: TRBJ2-1
size: .
V: TRBV6-6
CDR3: CASSYSQLASVSRDEQFF
DNA: TGCGCCAGCAGTTACTCGCAGTTGGCTAGCGTGAGTAGGGATGAGCAGTTCTTC

D: TRBD2
J: TRBJ2-7
size: few
V: TRBV28
CDR3: CASSPTSVSYEQYF
DNA: TGTGCCAGCAGTCCCACTAGCGTCTCCTACGAGCAGTACTTC

D: TRBD1
J: TRBJ2-7
size: .
V: TRBV6-5
CDR3: CASSYSGRGLPYQQYF
DNA: TGTGCCAGCAGTTACTCGGGCAGGGGGCTCCCTTACCAACAGTACTTC

D: .
J: TRBJ2-3
size: .
V: TRBV11-2
CDR3: CASSLVSSVGISTDTQYF
DNA: TGTGCCAGCAGCTTGGTCAGTAGCGTGGGGATAAGCACAGATACGCAGTATTTC

D: .
J: TRBJ1-1
size: few
V: TRBV28
CDR3: CASSLYSGQKDTEAFF
DNA: TGTGCCAGCAGTTTATATTCCGGACAGAAGGACACTGAAGCTTTCTTT

D: TRBD2
J: TRBJ2-3
size: many
V: TRBV6-5
CDR3: CASSYRGLAGADTQYF
DNA: TGTGCCAGCAGTTACCGGGGACTAGCGGGAGCAGATACGCAGTATTTT

D: .
J: TRBJ2-1
size: many
V: TRBV20-1
CDR3: CSARFGGSYNEQFF
DNA: TGCAGTGCTAGATTCGGGGGCTCCTACAATGAGCAGTTCTTC

D: .
J: TRBJ2-1
size: few
V: TRBV20-1
CDR3: CSARDADGMSSYNEQFF
DNA: TGCAGTGCTAGAGATGCGGACGGGATGAGCTCCTACAATGAGCAGTTCTTC

D: TRBD2
J: TRBJ2-5
size: .
V: TRBV5-1
CDR3: CAGSLGAGGETQYF
DNA: TGCGCCGGCAGCTTGGGCGCGGGAGGAGAGACCCAGTACTTC

D: TRBD2
J: TRBJ2-6
size: many
V: TRBV28
CDR3: CASSSGRRVLTF
DNA: TGTGCCAGCAGTAGCGGGAGGCGGGTCCTGACTTTC

D: TRBD1
J: TRBJ2-7
size: .
V: TRBV30
CDR3: CAWRPGQAYVQYF
DNA: TGCGCCTGGAGGCCGGGACAGGCCTACGTGCAGTACTTC

D: TRBD1
J: TRBJ1-2
size: .
V: TRBV6-6
CDR3: CASSYGQGGGYTF
DNA: TGTGCCAGCAGTTATGGACAGGGAGGGGGCTACACCTTC

D: .
J: TRBJ2-1
size: .
V: TRBV11-1
CDR3: CASSLEAEEQNEQFF
DNA: TGTGCCAGCAGCTTAGAGGCGGAAGAGCAGAATGAGCAGTTCTTC